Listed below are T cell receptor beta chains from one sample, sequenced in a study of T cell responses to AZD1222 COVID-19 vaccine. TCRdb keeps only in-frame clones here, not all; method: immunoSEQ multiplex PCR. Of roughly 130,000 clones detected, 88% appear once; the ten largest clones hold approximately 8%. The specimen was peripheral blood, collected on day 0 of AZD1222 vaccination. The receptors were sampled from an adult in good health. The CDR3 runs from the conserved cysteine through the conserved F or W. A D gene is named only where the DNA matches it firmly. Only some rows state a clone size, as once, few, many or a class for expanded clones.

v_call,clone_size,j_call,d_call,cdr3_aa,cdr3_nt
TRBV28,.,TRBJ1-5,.,CASSPPGGARQPQHF,TGTGCCAGCAGTCCACCCGGGGGGGCAAGGCAGCCCCAGCATTTT
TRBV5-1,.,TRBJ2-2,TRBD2,CASSPRGSGGGELFF,TGCGCCAGCAGCCCGCGAGGTTCGGGGGGCGGGGAGCTGTTTTTT
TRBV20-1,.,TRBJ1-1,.,CSAIKRAEAFF,TGCAGTGCTATTAAAAGGGCTGAAGCTTTCTTT
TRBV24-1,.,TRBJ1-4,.,CATSDGGRRTNEKLFF,TGTGCCACCAGTGATGGTGGACGGCGTACTAATGAAAAACTGTTTTTT
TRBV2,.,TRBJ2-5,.,CASTLAEETQYF,TGTGCCAGCACTCTAGCTGAGGAGACCCAGTACTTC
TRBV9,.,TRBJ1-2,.,CASSETANYGYTF,TGTGCCAGCAGCGAGACAGCTAACTATGGCTACACCTTC
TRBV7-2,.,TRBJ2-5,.,CASSLLGVQETQYF,TGTGCCAGCAGCTTATTGGGGGTCCAAGAGACCCAGTACTTC
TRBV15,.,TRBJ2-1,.,CATSFGLMTEQFF,TGTGCCACCAGCTTCGGCCTCATGACTGAGCAGTTCTTC
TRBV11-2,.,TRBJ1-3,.,CASSLESGYSGNTIYF,TGTGCCAGCAGCTTAGAGTCCGGTTACTCTGGAAACACCATATATTTT
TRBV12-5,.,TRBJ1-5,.,CASGNQGFRRYQPQHF,TGTGCTAGTGGGAATCAGGGGTTTAGGCGTTATCAGCCCCAGCATTTT
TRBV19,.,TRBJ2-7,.,CASSMGQLPYEQYF,TGTGCCAGTAGTATGGGACAACTCCCCTACGAGCAGTACTTC
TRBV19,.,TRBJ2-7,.,CASSMAGPAGAYEQYF,TGTGCCAGTAGTATGGCAGGTCCGGCCGGAGCCTACGAGCAGTACTTC
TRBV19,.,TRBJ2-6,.,CASSPGYGANVLTF,TGTGCCAGTAGTCCGGGGTACGGGGCCAACGTCCTGACTTTC
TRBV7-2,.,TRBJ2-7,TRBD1,CASSFSGQGASEQYF,TGTGCCAGCAGCTTCTCCGGACAGGGGGCCTCCGAGCAGTACTTC
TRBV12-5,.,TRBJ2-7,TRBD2,CASGAGGPRSYEQYF,TGTGCTAGTGGCGCGGGGGGGCCGCGCTCGTACGAGCAGTACTTC
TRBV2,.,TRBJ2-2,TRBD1,CASSRDRGVRELFF,TGTGCCAGCAGCCGGGACAGGGGGGTTCGGGAGCTGTTTTTT
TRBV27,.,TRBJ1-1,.,CASRVDSRAAEAFF,TGTGCCAGCCGTGTAGACAGCAGGGCCGCTGAAGCTTTCTTT
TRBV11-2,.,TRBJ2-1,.,CASSPRGAGSSYNEQFF,TGTGCCAGCAGCCCGAGGGGAGCGGGTAGCTCCTACAATGAGCAGTTCTTC
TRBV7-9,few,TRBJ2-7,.,CASSLAGPGDEQYF,TGTGCCAGCAGCTTAGCTGGGCCGGGCGACGAGCAGTACTTC
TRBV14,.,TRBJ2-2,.,CASKMNNANTGELFF,TGTGCCAGCAAGATGAACAACGCGAACACCGGGGAGCTGTTTTTT
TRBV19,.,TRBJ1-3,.,CASSIDPAGNTIYF,TGTGCCAGTAGTATAGATCCGGCTGGAAACACCATATATTTT
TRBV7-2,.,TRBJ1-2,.,CASSSDGGGDGYTF,TGTGCCAGCAGCTCAGATGGAGGGGGGGATGGCTACACCTTC
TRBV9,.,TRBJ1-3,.,CASSQDRISSGNTIYF,TGTGCCAGCAGCCAAGACAGGATTAGCTCTGGAAACACCATATATTTT
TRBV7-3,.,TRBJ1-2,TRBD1,CASSLYAGGDGYTF,TGTGCCAGCAGCTTATATGCAGGGGGCGATGGCTACACCTTC
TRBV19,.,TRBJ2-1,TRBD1,CASSPRQGQKFF,TGTGCCAGTAGTCCACGACAGGGGCAAAAGTTCTTC
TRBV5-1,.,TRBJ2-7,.,CASSSESPAYEQYF,TGCGCCAGCAGCTCAGAATCCCCGGCATACGAGCAGTACTTC
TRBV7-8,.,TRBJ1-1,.,CASSPGFQMNTEAFF,TGTGCCAGCAGCCCGGGATTTCAGATGAACACTGAAGCTTTCTTT
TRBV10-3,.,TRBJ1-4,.,CAISDINEKLFF,TGTGCCATCAGTGATATTAATGAAAAACTGTTTTTT
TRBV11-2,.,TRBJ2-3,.,CASSLLLDTQYF,TGTGCCAGCAGCCTACTACTGGATACGCAGTATTTT
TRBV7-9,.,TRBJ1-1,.,CASSGGIEAFF,TGTGCCAGCTCCGGGGGGATTGAAGCTTTCTTT
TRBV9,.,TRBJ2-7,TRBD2,CASNPAGSSSYEQYF,TGTGCCAGCAACCCAGCGGGGTCCAGCTCCTACGAGCAGTACTTC
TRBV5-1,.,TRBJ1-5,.,CASSLGNGEQPQHF,TGCGCCAGCAGCTTGGGGAATGGAGAGCAGCCCCAGCATTTT
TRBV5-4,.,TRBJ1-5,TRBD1,CASSLGGQGSNQPQHF,TGTGCCAGCAGCTTGGGGGGACAGGGTAGCAATCAGCCCCAGCATTTT
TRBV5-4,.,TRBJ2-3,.,CASRGVGDTQYF,TGTGCCAGCAGGGGGGTGGGAGATACGCAGTATTTT
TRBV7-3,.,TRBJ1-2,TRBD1,CASSVSGTGYGYTF,TGTGCCAGCAGCGTAAGCGGGACAGGTTATGGCTACACCTTC
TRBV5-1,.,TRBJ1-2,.,CASSLGTGRDGYTF,TGCGCCAGCAGCTTGGGAACAGGGCGTGATGGCTACACCTTC
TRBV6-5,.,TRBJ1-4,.,CASSYSGGSEKLFF,TGTGCCAGCAGTTACTCGGGAGGGAGTGAAAAACTGTTTTTT
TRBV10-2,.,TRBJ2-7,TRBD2,CASSESGRVLAGAFSSYEQYF,TGCGCCAGCAGTGAGTCTGGACGTGTACTAGCGGGAGCTTTTAGCTCCTACGAGCAGTACTTC
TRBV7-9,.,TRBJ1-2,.,CASSSPLDRNYGYTF,TGTGCCAGCAGCTCCCCCCTCGACAGAAACTATGGCTACACCTTC
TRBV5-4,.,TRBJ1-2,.,CASSLAGTYGYTF,TGTGCCAGCAGCTTGGCGGGAACCTATGGCTACACCTTC
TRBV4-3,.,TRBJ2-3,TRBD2,CASSRTGGGPDTQYF,TGCGCCAGCAGCCGCACGGGGGGAGGGCCAGATACGCAGTATTTT
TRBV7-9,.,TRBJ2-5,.,CASSLELAEQETQYF,TGTGCCAGCAGCTTAGAATTAGCGGAGCAAGAGACCCAGTACTTC
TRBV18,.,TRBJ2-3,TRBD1,CASSPQGATQYF,TGTGCCAGCTCACCACAGGGGGCTACGCAGTATTTT
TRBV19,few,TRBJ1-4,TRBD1,CASIPPGQGFEKLFF,TGTGCCAGTATTCCTCCGGGACAGGGATTTGAAAAACTGTTTTTT
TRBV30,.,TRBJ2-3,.,CAWPERDTQYF,TGTGCCTGGCCCGAGCGGGATACGCAGTATTTT
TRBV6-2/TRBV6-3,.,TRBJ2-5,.,CASSPQETQYF,TGTGCCAGCAGTCCCCAAGAGACCCAGTACTTC
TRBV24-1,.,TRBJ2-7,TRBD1,CATSDCPTGQGVYEQYF,TGTGCCACCAGTGATTGTCCGACGGGACAGGGGGTGTACGAGCAGTACTTC
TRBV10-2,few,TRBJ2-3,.,CASSSTDTQYF,TGCGCCAGCAGCAGCACAGATACGCAGTATTTT
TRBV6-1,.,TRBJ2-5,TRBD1,CASSDVSRGRETQYF,TGTGCCAGCAGTGACGTTAGTAGGGGGCGAGAGACCCAGTACTTC
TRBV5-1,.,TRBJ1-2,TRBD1,CASSPGSVGQSYGYTF,TGCGCCAGCAGCCCGGGAAGCGTGGGACAGTCCTATGGCTACACCTTC
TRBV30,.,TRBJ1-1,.,CAWRGGSGNTEAFF,TGTGCCTGGAGAGGGGGATCGGGCAACACTGAAGCTTTCTTT
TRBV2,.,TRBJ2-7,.,CASSEGQKYEQYF,TGTGCCAGCAGTGAAGGGCAGAAGTACGAGCAGTACTTC
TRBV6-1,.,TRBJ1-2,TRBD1,CASSIPGQGAEGYTF,TGTGCCAGCAGTATCCCGGGACAGGGGGCCGAGGGCTACACCTTC
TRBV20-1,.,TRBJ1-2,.,CSSTGNYGYTF,TGCAGTTCGACAGGAAACTATGGCTACACCTTC
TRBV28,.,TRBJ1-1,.,CASPKSGEGGKNTEAFF,TGTGCCAGCCCCAAGTCAGGGGAGGGAGGTAAGAACACTGAAGCTTTCTTT
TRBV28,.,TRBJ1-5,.,CASRGGKPQHF,TGTGCCAGCCGGGGGGGGAAGCCCCAGCATTTT
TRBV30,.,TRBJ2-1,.,CAWSVTGDEQFF,TGTGCCTGGAGTGTCACTGGGGATGAGCAGTTCTTC
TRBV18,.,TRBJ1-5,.,CASSPPLSNQPQHF,TGTGCCAGCTCACCACCGTTGAGCAATCAGCCCCAGCATTTT